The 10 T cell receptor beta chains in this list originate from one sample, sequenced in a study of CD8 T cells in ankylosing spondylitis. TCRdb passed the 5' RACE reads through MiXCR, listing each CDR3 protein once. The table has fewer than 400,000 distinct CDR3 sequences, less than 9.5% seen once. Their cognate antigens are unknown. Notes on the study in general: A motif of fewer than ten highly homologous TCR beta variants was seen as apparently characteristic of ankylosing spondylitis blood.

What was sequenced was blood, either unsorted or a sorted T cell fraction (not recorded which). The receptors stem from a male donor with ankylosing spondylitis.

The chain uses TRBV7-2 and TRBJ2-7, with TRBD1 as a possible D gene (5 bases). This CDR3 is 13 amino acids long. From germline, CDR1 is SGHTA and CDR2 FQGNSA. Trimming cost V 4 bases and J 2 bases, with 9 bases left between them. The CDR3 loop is CASSWGRPYEQYF. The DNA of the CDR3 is TGTGCCAGCAGCTGGGGCCGGCCCTACGAGCAGTACTTC.

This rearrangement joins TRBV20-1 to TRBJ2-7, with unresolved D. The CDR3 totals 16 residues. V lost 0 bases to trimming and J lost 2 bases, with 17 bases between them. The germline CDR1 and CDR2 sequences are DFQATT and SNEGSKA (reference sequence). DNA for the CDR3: TGCAGTGCTAGAGATCTCCGTACCGTACCTCCCTACGAGCAGTACTTC. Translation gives CSARDLRTVPPYEQYF.

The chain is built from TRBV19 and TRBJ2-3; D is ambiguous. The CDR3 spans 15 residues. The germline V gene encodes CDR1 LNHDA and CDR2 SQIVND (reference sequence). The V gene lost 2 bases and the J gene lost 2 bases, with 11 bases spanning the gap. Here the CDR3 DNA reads TGTGCCAGTAGTATACAGTTACGGTTCACAGATACGCAGTATTTT. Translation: CASSIQLRFTDTQYF.

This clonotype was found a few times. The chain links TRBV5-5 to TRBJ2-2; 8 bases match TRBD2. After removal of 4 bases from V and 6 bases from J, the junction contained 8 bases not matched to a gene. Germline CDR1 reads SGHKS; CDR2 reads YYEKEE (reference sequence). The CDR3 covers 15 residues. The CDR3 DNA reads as TGTGCCAGCAGCCGACGGGGAGCGGGAGCCGGGGAGCTGTTTTTT. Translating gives CASSRRGAGAGELFF.

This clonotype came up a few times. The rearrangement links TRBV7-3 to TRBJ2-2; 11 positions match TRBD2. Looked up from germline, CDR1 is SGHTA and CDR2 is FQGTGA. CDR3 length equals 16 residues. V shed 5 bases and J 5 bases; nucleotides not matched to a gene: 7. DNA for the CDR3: TGTGCCAGCAGCCCAGTAGCGGGAGGGTGGACCGGGGAGCTGTTTTTT. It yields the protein CASSPVAGGWTGELFF.

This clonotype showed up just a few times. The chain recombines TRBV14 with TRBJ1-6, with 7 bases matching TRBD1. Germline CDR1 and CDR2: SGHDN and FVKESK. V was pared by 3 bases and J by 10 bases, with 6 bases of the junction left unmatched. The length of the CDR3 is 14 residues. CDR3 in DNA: TGTGCCAGCAGCCAGAGGGGGCTCTCCTCACCCCTCCACTTT. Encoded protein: CASSQRGLSSPLHF.

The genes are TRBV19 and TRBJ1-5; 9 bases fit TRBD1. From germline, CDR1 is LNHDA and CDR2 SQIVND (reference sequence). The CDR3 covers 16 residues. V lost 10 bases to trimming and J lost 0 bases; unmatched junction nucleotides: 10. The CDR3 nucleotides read TGTGCCACCGCTCCCGGGACAGGGCGTAGCAATCAGCCCCAGCATTTT. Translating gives CATAPGTGRSNQPQHF.

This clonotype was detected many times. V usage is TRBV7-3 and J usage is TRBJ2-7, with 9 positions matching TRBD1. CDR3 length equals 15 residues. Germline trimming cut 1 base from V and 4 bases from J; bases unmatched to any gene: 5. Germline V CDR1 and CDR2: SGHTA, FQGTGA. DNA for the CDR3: TGTGCCAGCAGCTTAAATTGGGGACAGGGATACGAGCAGTACTTC. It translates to CASSLNWGQGYEQYF.

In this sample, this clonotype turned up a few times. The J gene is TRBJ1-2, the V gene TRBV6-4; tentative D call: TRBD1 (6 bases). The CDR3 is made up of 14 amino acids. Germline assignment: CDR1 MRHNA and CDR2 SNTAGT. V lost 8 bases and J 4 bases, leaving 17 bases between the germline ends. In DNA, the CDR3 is TGTGCCAGCGCAGAGCAGGGGATCGGCTATGGCTACACCTTC. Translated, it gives CASAEQGIGYGYTF.

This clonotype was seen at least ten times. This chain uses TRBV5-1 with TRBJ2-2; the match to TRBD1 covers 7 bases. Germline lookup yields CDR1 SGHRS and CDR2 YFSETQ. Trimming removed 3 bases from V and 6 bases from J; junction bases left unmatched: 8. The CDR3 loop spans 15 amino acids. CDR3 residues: CASSSTGTAPGELFF. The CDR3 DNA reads TGCGCCAGCAGCTCCACCGGGACAGCGCCCGGGGAGCTGTTTTTT.